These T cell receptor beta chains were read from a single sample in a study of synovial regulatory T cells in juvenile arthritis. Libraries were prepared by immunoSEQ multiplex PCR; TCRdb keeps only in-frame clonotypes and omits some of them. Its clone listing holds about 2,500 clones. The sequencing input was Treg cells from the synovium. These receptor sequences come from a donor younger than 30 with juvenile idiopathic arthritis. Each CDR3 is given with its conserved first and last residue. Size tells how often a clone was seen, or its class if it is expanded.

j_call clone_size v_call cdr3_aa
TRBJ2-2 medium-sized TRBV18 CASSPWPSGPTGELFF
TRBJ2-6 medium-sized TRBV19 CASSDYIIGTSGRAAGANVLTF
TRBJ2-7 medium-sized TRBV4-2 CASSQDSISSGSTYEQYF
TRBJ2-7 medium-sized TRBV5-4 CASSFQGVYEQYF
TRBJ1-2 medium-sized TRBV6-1 CASSEEGGSYGYTF
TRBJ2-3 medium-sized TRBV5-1 CASSLGLAADTQYF
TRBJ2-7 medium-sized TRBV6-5 CASRTQTVLGEQYF
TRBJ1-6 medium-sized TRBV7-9 CASSLENSPLHF
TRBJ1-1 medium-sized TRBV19 CASTSAPDTEAFF
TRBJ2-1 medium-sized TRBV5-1 CASSFSYNEQFF
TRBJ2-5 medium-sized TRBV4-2 CASSQGSSPTETQYF
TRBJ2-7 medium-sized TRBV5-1 CASSSRDSSYEQYF
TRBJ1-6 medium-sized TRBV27 CASSLTRINSPLHF
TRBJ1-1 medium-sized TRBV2 CASRAGRPNTEAFF
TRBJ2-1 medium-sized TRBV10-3 CAITPKGLAGRSSYNEQFF
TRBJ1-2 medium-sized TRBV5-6 CASSHGTVNHTF
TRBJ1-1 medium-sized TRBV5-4 CASSLIQGRTFF